Listed here are 5 T cell receptor beta chains from one sample, sequenced in a study of blood T cell repertoires in COVID-19. TCRdb's table, derived via immunoSEQ multiplex PCR, lists solely in-frame clones and lacks some. The table lists under 300,000 clones, nearly 90% of them singletons. Input material: PBMCs or T cells enriched from blood (not recorded which). The receptors derive from an older woman who had recovered from COVID-19.

This clone was counted a few times. CDR3 DNA sequence: TGTGCCAGTAGTATTATGACAGGGAATACCCACGAGCAGTACTTC. Protein sequence: CASSIMTGNTHEQYF. The chain combines TRBV19 with TRBJ2-7, with 7 bases matching TRBD1. The CDR3 loop spans 15 amino acids. Per germline, CDR1 LNHDA and CDR2 SQIVND (reference sequence). V shed 3 bases, J shed 5 bases, and the junction held 10 bases outside the gene matches.

Regarding this clone: The sample carries other DNA sequences with the same CDR3. V usage is TRBV7-2 and J usage is TRBJ2-7; a possible D gene is TRBD2 (6 bases). The CDR3 is made up of 14 amino acids. Germline loops: CDR1 SGHTA, CDR2 FQGNSA. The V end was cut by 0 bases, the J end by 0 bases, with 6 bases between. This CDR3 reads CASSLAGGSYEQYF. The CDR3 nucleotides are TGTGCCAGCAGCTTAGCGGGGGGCTCCTACGAGCAGTACTTC.

The CDR3 loop is CASSTRGTTNEKLFF. The CDR3 coding sequence is TGCGCCAGCAGCACCCGAGGGACAACTAATGAAAAACTGTTTTTT. The chain combines TRBV5-1 with TRBJ1-4; D unresolved. The germline gives CDR1 SGHRS, CDR2 YFSETQ. Deletions cut 4 bases from V and 0 bases from J, with 10 bases between. The CDR3 sequence is 15 residues long.

This chain uses TRBV3-1 (or the pseudogene TRBV3-2) with TRBJ1-2; 7 bases are a match to TRBD1. This CDR3 is 14 amino acids long. With V trimmed by 1 base and J by 8 bases, 7 bases remained unmatched. In germline, CDR1 is LGHDT, CDR2 YNNKEL (reference sequence). The CDR3 DNA reads TGTGCCAGCAGCCAAGTCGGCAGGGGGATAGGCTACACCTTC. Translating gives CASSQVGRGIGYTF.

This clone was counted once. The rearrangement links TRBV24-1 to TRBJ1-3; D possibly corresponds to TRBD1 (6 bases). The V and J ends lost 4 bases and 0 bases respectively, with 6 bases between them. CDR1 is KGHDR, CDR2 SFDVKD, per germline. The CDR3 consists of 14 residues. The CDR3 here is CATSEGASGNTIYF. The DNA of the CDR3 is TGTGCCACCAGTGAGGGGGCCTCTGGAAACACCATATATTTT.